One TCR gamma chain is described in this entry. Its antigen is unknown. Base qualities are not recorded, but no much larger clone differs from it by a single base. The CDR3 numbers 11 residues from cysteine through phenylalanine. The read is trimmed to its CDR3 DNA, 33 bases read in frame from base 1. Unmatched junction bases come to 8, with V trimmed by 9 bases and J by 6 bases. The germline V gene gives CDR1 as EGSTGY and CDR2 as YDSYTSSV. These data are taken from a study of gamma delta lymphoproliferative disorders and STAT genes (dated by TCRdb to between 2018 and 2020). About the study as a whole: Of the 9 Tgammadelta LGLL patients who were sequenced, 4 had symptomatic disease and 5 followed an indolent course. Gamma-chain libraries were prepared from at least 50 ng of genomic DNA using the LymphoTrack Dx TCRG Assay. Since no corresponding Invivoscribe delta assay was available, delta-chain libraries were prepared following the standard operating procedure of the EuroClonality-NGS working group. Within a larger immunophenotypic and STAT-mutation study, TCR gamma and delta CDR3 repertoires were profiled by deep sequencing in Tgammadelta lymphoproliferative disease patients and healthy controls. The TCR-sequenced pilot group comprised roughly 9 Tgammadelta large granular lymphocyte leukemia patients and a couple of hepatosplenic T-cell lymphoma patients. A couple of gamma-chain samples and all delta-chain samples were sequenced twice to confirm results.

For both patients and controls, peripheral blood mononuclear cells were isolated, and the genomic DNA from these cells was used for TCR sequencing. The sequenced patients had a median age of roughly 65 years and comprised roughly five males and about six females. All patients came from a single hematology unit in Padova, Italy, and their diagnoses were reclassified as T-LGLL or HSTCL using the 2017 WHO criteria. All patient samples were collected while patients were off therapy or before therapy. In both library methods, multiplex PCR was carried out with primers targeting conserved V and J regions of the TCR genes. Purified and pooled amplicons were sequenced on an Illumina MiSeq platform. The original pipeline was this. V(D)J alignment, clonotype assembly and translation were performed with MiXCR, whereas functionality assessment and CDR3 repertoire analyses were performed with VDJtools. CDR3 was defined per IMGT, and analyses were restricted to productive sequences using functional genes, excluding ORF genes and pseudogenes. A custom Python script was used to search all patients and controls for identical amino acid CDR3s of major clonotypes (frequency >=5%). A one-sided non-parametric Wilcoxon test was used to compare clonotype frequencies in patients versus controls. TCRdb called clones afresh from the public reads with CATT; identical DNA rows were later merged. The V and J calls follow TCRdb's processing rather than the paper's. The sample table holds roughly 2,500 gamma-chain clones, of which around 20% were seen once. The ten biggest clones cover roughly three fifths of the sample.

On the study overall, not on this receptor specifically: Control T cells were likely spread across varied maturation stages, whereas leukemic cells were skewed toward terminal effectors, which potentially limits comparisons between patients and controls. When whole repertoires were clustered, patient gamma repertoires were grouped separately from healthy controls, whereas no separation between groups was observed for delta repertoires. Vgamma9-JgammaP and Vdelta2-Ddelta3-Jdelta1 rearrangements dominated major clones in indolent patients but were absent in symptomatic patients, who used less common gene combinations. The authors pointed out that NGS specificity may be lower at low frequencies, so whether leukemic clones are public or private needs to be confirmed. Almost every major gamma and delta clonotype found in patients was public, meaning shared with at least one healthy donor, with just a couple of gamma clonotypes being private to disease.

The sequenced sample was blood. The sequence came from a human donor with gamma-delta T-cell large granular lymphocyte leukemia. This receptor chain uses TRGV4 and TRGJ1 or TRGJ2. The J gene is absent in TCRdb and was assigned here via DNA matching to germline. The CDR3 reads CATPSGYKKLF. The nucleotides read TGTGCCACCCCCTCTGGTTATAAGAAACTCTTT.